This T cell receptor beta chain was recovered during a study of cytomegalovirus exposure and HLA in healthy donors. Study results and caveats: After further analysis at a later stage, 16,951 TCR beta sequences were associated with HLA alleles at 0.05 false discovery rate. A few of the chains that were CMV-associated were confirmed in vitro to be specific for CMV antigens. The study put 160 or so TCR beta chains on its list as cytomegalovirus-associated. Earlier analysis looked at TCR beta V segments, and most were productive about 87% or about 30% of the time.

Primers for the PCR totalled 60 Vbeta and 13 Jbeta. Here immunoSEQ multiplex PCR was the method, and the copy in TCRdb shows in-frame clones only, minus some. The sample has about 200,000 clones; 75% to 85% are singletons. As to this clone: What it recognizes is unknown. Other DNA sequences within the sample encode an identical CDR3.

V lost 0 bases and J lost 2; bases outside the gene matches: 6. The germline V gene has CDR1 LGHNA and CDR2 YSLEER. The CDR3 contains 16 residues. This chain links TRBV4-3 with TRBJ2-7, with 8 bases identical to TRBD1. The receptor was derived from a male donor in good health and CMV-seropositive. Sequencing was done on a sample of PBMCs. CDR3 nucleotide sequence: TGCGCCAGCAGCCAAGACTCCGGACAGGGTGCCTACGAGCAGTACTTC. Its protein is CASSQDSGQGAYEQYF.